The clone carrying this TCR beta chain turned up a few times. The data were obtained in a study of chronic HIV infection and antiretroviral therapy. TCRdb processed the 5' RACE reads anew with MiXCR; each CDR3 protein has one entry. The sample carries 40,000 to 50,000 distinct CDR3 sequences, approximately 19% recorded once. CDR3 length: 18 residues. V lost 3 bases, J lost 6 bases, and 25 bases lay in between. In germline, CDR1 is MNHEY, CDR2 SMNVEV (reference sequence). The sequence was collected from an adult who had HIV and had not received antiretroviral therapy, or was an uninfected healthy control (not recorded which). Material for sequencing was peripheral blood. The genes are TRBV27 and TRBJ2-3; D may match TRBD1 or TRBD2 (6 bases each). DNA of the CDR3: TGTGCCAGCAGTTTTCATTATTGGGGGCGGGAAATGATGGATACGCAGTATTTT. The encoded protein is CASSFHYWGREMMDTQYF.